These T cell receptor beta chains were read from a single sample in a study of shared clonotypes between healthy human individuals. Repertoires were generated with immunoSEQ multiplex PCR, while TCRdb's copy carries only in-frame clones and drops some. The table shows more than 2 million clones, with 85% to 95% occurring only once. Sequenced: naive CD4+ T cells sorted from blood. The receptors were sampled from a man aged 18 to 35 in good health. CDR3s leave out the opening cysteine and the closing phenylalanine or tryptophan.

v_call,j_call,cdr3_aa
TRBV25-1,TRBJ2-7,ASRRAGAGGEQY
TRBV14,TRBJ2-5,ASSHGWLVKETQY
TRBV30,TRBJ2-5,AWSVSGQETQY
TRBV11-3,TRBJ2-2,ASSPDNRGGTGELF
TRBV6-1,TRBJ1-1,ASSSFLTGSEAF
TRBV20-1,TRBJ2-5,SASQETQY
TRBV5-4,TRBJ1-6,ASSPGTLKPPLH
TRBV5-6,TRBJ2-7,ASSLTGGASREQY
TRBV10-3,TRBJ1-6,AIRTSGTGDSPLH
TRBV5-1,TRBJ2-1,ASKVPTHEQF
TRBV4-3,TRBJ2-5,ASSGGTYQETQY